This is a list of T cell receptor beta chains from one sample in a study of T-cell reconstitution after alpha-beta-depleted transplantation in children. TCRdb reanalysed the PCR reads using MiXCR and keeps one entry per CDR3 protein. This sample yields 280,000 or so distinct CDR3 sequences, of which around 10% are seen a single time; roughly a quarter belongs to the top ten. The input for sequencing was peripheral blood, taken 180 days after TCRalphabeta/CD19-depleted stem cell transplant. Every receptor here comes from a male patient aged 2-15 years who had a stem cell transplant for chronic granulomatous disease, so the T cells may come from the graft donor. The CDR3 runs from the conserved cysteine through the conserved F or W. The order of the fields is clone size, V gene, D gene, J gene, CDR3 protein, CDR3 DNA. D genes are given only for firm matches. Size values are once, few and many counts, or a class for expanded clones, and some rows have none.

clone size: few; V gene: TRBV2; D gene: NA; J gene: TRBJ1-5; CDR3 protein: CASSERGGRENQPQHF; CDR3 DNA: TGTGCCAGCAGTGAAAGGGGCGGCAGGGAAAATCAGCCCCAGCATTTT
clone size: many; V gene: TRBV10-2; D gene: TRBD1; J gene: TRBJ2-5; CDR3 protein: CASRTGSETQYF; CDR3 DNA: TGCGCCAGCAGGACAGGGAGCGAGACCCAGTACTTC
clone size: many; V gene: TRBV21-1; D gene: NA; J gene: TRBJ2-7; CDR3 protein: CASSKVAGSRCHEQYF; CDR3 DNA: TGTGCCAGCAGCAAAGTGGCCGGTTCCAGATGCCACGAGCAGTACTTC
clone size: many; V gene: TRBV12-3/TRBV12-4; D gene: NA; J gene: TRBJ1-3; CDR3 protein: CATQFYANTIYF; CDR3 DNA: TGTGCCACCCAGTTCTACGCCAACACCATATATTTT
clone size: few; V gene: TRBV2; D gene: NA; J gene: TRBJ2-2; CDR3 protein: CASRIEQTNTGELFF; CDR3 DNA: TGTGCCAGCAGGATAGAACAGACGAACACCGGGGAGCTGTTTTTT
clone size: many; V gene: TRBV12-3/TRBV12-4; D gene: NA; J gene: TRBJ2-7; CDR3 protein: CASSLAGGSTYEQYF; CDR3 DNA: TGTGCCAGCAGTTTGGCTGGCGGCTCGACCTACGAGCAGTACTTC
clone size: many; V gene: TRBV4-1; D gene: NA; J gene: TRBJ2-7; CDR3 protein: CASSPEHSYEQYF; CDR3 DNA: TGCGCCAGCAGCCCAGAGCACTCCTACGAGCAGTACTTC
clone size: many; V gene: TRBV28; D gene: TRBD2; J gene: TRBJ2-1; CDR3 protein: CASSSTKLAGKGNEQFF; CDR3 DNA: TGTGCCAGCAGTTCGACAAAACTAGCGGGAAAGGGGAATGAGCAGTTCTTC
clone size: NA; V gene: TRBV5-6; D gene: NA; J gene: TRBJ1-5; CDR3 protein: CASSLVPGESNQPQHF; CDR3 DNA: TGTGCCAGCAGCTTGGTCCCAGGGGAGAGCAATCAGCCCCAGCATTTT
clone size: many; V gene: TRBV7-9; D gene: TRBD2; J gene: TRBJ2-7; CDR3 protein: CASGPSGSSYEQYF; CDR3 DNA: TGTGCCAGCGGTCCTAGCGGAAGCTCCTACGAGCAGTACTTC
clone size: many; V gene: TRBV11-3; D gene: NA; J gene: TRBJ2-1; CDR3 protein: CASSLGGPEQFF; CDR3 DNA: TGTGCCAGCAGCTTGGGCGGCCCCGAGCAGTTCTTC
clone size: many; V gene: TRBV12-3/TRBV12-4; D gene: NA; J gene: TRBJ2-7; CDR3 protein: CASSFRGAAREQYF; CDR3 DNA: TGTGCCAGCAGTTTTAGAGGGGCCGCCCGAGAGCAGTACTTC
clone size: NA; V gene: TRBV20-1; D gene: NA; J gene: TRBJ2-2; CDR3 protein: CCARKAGQSNTGELFF; CDR3 DNA: TGCTGTGCTAGAAAAGCGGGACAGTCCAACACCGGGGAGCTGTTTTTT
clone size: many; V gene: TRBV6-2/TRBV6-3; D gene: NA; J gene: TRBJ2-1; CDR3 protein: CATSLFTNNEQFF; CDR3 DNA: TGTGCCACCAGCCTATTCACTAACAATGAGCAGTTCTTC
clone size: many; V gene: TRBV7-2; D gene: NA; J gene: TRBJ2-3; CDR3 protein: CASSHARGAGSDTQYF; CDR3 DNA: TGTGCCAGCAGCCACGCCCGGGGCGCGGGGTCAGATACGCAGTATTTT
clone size: many; V gene: TRBV9; D gene: NA; J gene: TRBJ2-1; CDR3 protein: CASSVQASAREIWNEQFF; CDR3 DNA: TGTGCCAGCAGCGTACAGGCTAGCGCAAGGGAGATCTGGAATGAGCAGTTCTTC
clone size: many; V gene: TRBV7-9; D gene: NA; J gene: TRBJ2-1; CDR3 protein: CASSSQDPYNEQFF; CDR3 DNA: TGTGCCAGCAGCTCCCAGGATCCTTACAATGAGCAGTTCTTC